The 32 T cell receptor beta chains below were found in one sample sequenced in a study of immune evolution from preneoplasia to lung adenocarcinoma. This table comes from immunoSEQ multiplex PCR, and its TCRdb copy is limited to in-frame clones, with some not included. This table holds about 14,000 clones, 65% to 85% found once. Sequenced sample: FFPE minimally invasive lung adenocarcinoma tissue. These receptors were collected from a person in their 70s with lung adenocarcinoma.

In its sample, this clone was seen a few times. The chain joins TRBV11-3 to TRBJ2-5, with D unclear. Germline-derived CDR1 and CDR2 are SGHNT and YENEEA. V lost 3 bases to trimming and J lost 0 bases, with 5 bases between them. The CDR3 totals 13 residues. The CDR3 bases are TGTGCCAGCAGCTTTGACGACCAAGAGACCCAGTACTTC. Protein product: CASSFDDQETQYF.

This chain links TRBV28 with TRBJ2-7; D gene ambiguous. Between the trimmed V and J ends, which lost 7 bases and 3 bases, there was a span of 10 bases. Germline V CDR1 and CDR2: MDHEN, SYDVKM. This CDR3 spans 12 amino acids. CDR3 sequence reads: CASIGPNYEQYF. For the CDR3, the DNA is TGTGCCAGCATCGGACCGAACTACGAGCAGTACTTC.

In DNA, the CDR3 is TGTGCCAGCAGCCCCCGACAGGGAACACCCCTCCACTTT. This codes for CASSPRQGTPLHF. V usage is TRBV9 and J usage is TRBJ1-6; 7 bases agree with TRBD1. V shed 4 bases, J shed 11 bases, and the junction held 6 bases outside the gene matches. The CDR3 covers 13 residues. The germline gives CDR1 SGDLS, CDR2 YYNGEE.

The chain carries TRBV28 and TRBJ1-2, with D possibly TRBD1 on 6 matching bases. Germline lookup yields CDR1 MDHEN and CDR2 SYDVKM. The CDR3 spans 15 residues. The germline V and J ends were trimmed by 7 bases and 3 bases, with 18 bases remaining between them. The CDR3 DNA is TGTGCCAGCACCCCGCCCCAGGGGCGCGACTATGGCTACACCTTC. Amino acid sequence: CASTPPQGRDYGYTF.

V and J are TRBV5-1 and TRBJ1-5; D call uncertain. This CDR3 comprises 15 residues. The germline gives CDR1 SGHRS, CDR2 YFSETQ. Trimming cost V 0 bases and J 0 bases, with 7 bases left between them. CDR3 nucleotides: TGCGCCAGCAGCTTGGCAGGATATAGCAATCAGCCCCAGCATTTT. Translating it yields CASSLAGYSNQPQHF.

A single count supports this clone. This chain joins TRBV19 and TRBJ1-5; weak D call: TRBD1 (5 bases). Germline CDR1 and CDR2: LNHDA and SQIVND (reference sequence). Trimming shortened V by 10 bases and J by 2 bases, and 18 bases separated the two germline ends. The CDR3 has 15 amino acids. CDR3 region: CATLPGGRGNQPQHF. The CDR3 DNA reads TGTGCCACCCTTCCCGGGGGACGGGGCAATCAGCCCCAGCATTTT.

The rearrangement joins TRBV18 to TRBJ1-4; D ambiguous. This CDR3 contains 13 residues. Per germline, CDR1 KGHSH and CDR2 LQKENI. Trimming cost V 5 bases and J 4 bases, with 8 bases left between them. The CDR3 sequence is CASSLRINEKLFF. The CDR3 DNA is TGTGCCAGCTCATTACGGATTAATGAAAAACTGTTTTTT.

The chain links TRBV6-6 to TRBJ2-2, with 7 bases that match TRBD1. Germline values: CDR1 MNHNY, CDR2 SVGAGI (reference sequence). The junction had 5 bases not matched to a gene; V was cut back by 6 bases and J by 4 bases. The CDR3 spans 14 residues. The CDR3 sequence is CASRPGQVTGELFF. The CDR3 nucleotides are TGTGCCAGCAGACCCGGACAGGTCACCGGGGAGCTGTTTTTT.

The chain recombines TRBV28 with TRBJ1-1; no clear D. V gave up 9 bases and J gave up 11 bases, with 16 bases separating them. The germline V gene encodes CDR1 MDHEN and CDR2 SYDVKM. CDR3 length equals 11 residues. DNA for the CDR3: TGTGCCAGTCAGACCGAGAGGGTCGCTTTCTTT. Translating gives CASQTERVAFF.

The chain has TRBV27 and TRBJ2-7; 10 bases are shared with TRBD2. V shed 6 bases and J 5 bases; nucleotides not matched to a gene: 4. CDR1 is MNHEY, CDR2 SMNVEV, per germline (reference sequence). The CDR3 consists of 13 residues. The CDR3 nucleotides read TGTGCCAGCAGGGCGCTAGCGGGAGACGAGCAGTACTTC. This codes for CASRALAGDEQYF.

This rearrangement joins TRBV6-1 to TRBJ1-1, with a tentative D call TRBD1 (5 bases). CDR3 length equals 12 residues. V was pared by 8 bases and J by 4 bases, with 11 bases between. Per the germline V gene, CDR1 is MNHNS and CDR2 is SASEGT. CDR3 region: CASRRDGTEAFF. CDR3 nucleotides: TGTGCCAGCCGCAGGGACGGCACTGAAGCTTTCTTT.

The rearrangement joins TRBV15 to TRBJ2-2; a possible D gene is TRBD2 (6 bases). The CDR3 is 14 amino acids. Trimming stripped 8 bases from V and 1 base from J, with 11 bases between. CDR1 and CDR2 from the germline V gene are LNHNV and YYDKDF (reference sequence). In DNA, the CDR3 is TGTGCCACCTGTAAGGGAGGGAACACCGGGGAGCTGTTTTTT. It specifies CATCKGGNTGELFF.

V and J are TRBV19 and TRBJ1-5, with TRBD1 matching 7 bases. Losses at the gene ends were 6 bases for V and 5 bases for J; bases not matched to a gene: 4. CDR1 is LNHDA, CDR2 SQIVND, per germline (reference sequence). The CDR3 extends over 13 amino acids. The CDR3 DNA reads TGTGCCAGTAGAGACAGGGAGGATCAGCCCCAGCATTTT. As protein: CASRDREDQPQHF.

This sequence joins TRBV28 and TRBJ2-7; 7 bases are a match to TRBD2. The CDR3 loop spans 15 amino acids. The germline CDR1 and CDR2 sequences are MDHEN and SYDVKM. J was trimmed by 4 bases and V by 2 bases; bases with no gene match: 8. The CDR3, as DNA: TGTGCCAGCAGTTTACGGGGGGTAGTATCGTACGAGCAGTACTTC. It is translated as CASSLRGVVSYEQYF.

The chain has TRBV9 and TRBJ2-1; 10 bases are shared with TRBD2. CDR3 length equals 16 residues. Germline-derived CDR1 and CDR2 are SGDLS and YYNGEE. J was trimmed by 7 bases and V by 2 bases; bases with no gene match: 9. The CDR3 region is CASSVSAGGVLNEQFF. The DNA for the CDR3 is TGTGCCAGCAGCGTTTCAGCGGGGGGGGTTTTAAATGAGCAGTTCTTC.

J is TRBJ2-5 and V is TRBV9; 10 bases agree with TRBD1. J gave up 5 bases and V 0 bases, and 7 bases lay outside the gene matches. The CDR3 is 16 residues long. Germline V CDR1 and CDR2: SGDLS, YYNGEE. In DNA form, the CDR3 reads TGTGCCAGCAGCGTAGGTTCGACAGGGGGCTGGGAGACCCAGTACTTC. Translated, it gives CASSVGSTGGWETQYF. Full variable domain (rest looked up from reference TRBV9 and TRBJ2-5): DSGVTQTPKHLITATGQRVTLRCSPRSGDLSVYWYQQSLDQGLQFLIQYYNGEERAKGNILERFSAQQFPDLHSELNLSSLELGDSALYFCASSVGSTGGWETQYFGPGTRLLVL.

The genes are TRBV19 and TRBJ2-1; weak D call: TRBD1 (6 bases). The germline gives CDR1 LNHDA, CDR2 SQIVND (reference sequence). There are 13 residues in the CDR3. V was cut by 7 bases and J by 7 bases, with 14 bases left in between. CDR3 protein: CASKGDGLNEQFF. The DNA of the CDR3 is TGTGCCAGTAAGGGGGACGGCCTGAATGAGCAGTTCTTC.

This clone appeared once. V gene TRBV7-2 combines with J gene TRBJ2-7; the D is unclear. The length of the CDR3 is 13 residues. The V end was cut by 2 bases, the J end by 7 bases, with 12 bases between. Germline CDR1 and CDR2: SGHTA and FQGNSA. CDR3 nucleotide sequence: TGTGCCAGCAGCTTATATGTGGCGGTTGAGCAGTACTTC. Amino acids: CASSLYVAVEQYF.

This chain links TRBV10-3 with TRBJ2-2; D gene ambiguous. The CDR3 has 15 amino acids. Per germline, CDR1 ENHRY and CDR2 SYGVKD. Trimming left V 3 bases short and J 2 bases short, with 10 bases between. The CDR3 loop reads CAISDVGVNTGELFF. CDR3 in DNA: TGTGCCATCAGTGACGTGGGTGTAAACACCGGGGAGCTGTTTTTT.

The J gene is TRBJ2-1, the V gene TRBV10-3; D unresolved. Trimming shortened V by 2 bases and J by 3 bases, and 2 bases separated the two germline ends. Germline-derived CDR1 and CDR2 are ENHRY and SYGVKD. CDR3 size: 12 residues. The CDR3 is CAISEVYNEQFF. The CDR3 DNA reads as TGTGCCATCAGTGAGGTCTACAATGAGCAGTTCTTC.

This sequence joins TRBV19 and TRBJ2-1; 9 bases map to TRBD1. Germline V gives CDR1 LNHDA, CDR2 SQIVND (reference sequence). V lost 0 bases to trimming and J lost 3 bases; unmatched junction nucleotides: 15. CDR3 length: 20 residues. The CDR3 DNA follows: TGTGCCAGTAGTATAGATTTCGGGACAGGGTCACAGTGGGTCTACAATGAGCAGTTCTTC. Amino acid sequence: CASSIDFGTGSQWVYNEQFF. Based on the CDR3 plus reference TRBV19 and TRBJ2-1, the full variable domain is DGGITQSPKYLFRKEGQNVTLSCEQNLNHDAMYWYRQDPGQGLRLIYYSQIVNDFQKGDIAEGYSVSREKKESFPLTVTSAQKNPTAFYLCASSIDFGTGSQWVYNEQFFGPGTRLTVL.

This clone came up a few times. V is TRBV19 and J is TRBJ1-5; possible D gene TRBD1, 6 bases. Germline CDR1 LNHDA, CDR2 SQIVND (reference sequence). The CDR3 is 15 amino acids. Between the trimmed V and J ends, which lost 5 bases and 2 bases, there was a span of 13 bases. The CDR3 loop is CASSRRGAGNQPQHF. In DNA form, the CDR3 reads TGTGCCAGTAGTCGCCGGGGGGCGGGCAATCAGCCCCAGCATTTT.

CDR3 protein: CASSPGQGVYNEQFF. The CDR3 DNA sequence: TGCGCCAGCAGCCCTGGACAGGGGGTCTACAATGAGCAGTTCTTC. This chain uses TRBV5-1 with TRBJ2-1; 10 bases fit TRBD1. This CDR3 comprises 15 residues. Germline V gives CDR1 SGHRS, CDR2 YFSETQ. V lost 4 bases, J lost 3 bases, and 4 bases stayed unmatched. Drawing the rest from reference TRBV5-1 and TRBJ2-1, the complete variable domain is KAGVTQTPRYLIKTRGQQVTLSCSPISGHRSVSWYQQTPGQGLQFLFEYFSETQRNKGNFPGRFSGRQFSNSRSEMNVSTLELGDSALYLCASSPGQGVYNEQFFGPGTRLTVL.

The gene calls are TRBV7-9 and TRBJ2-7; no clear D gene. CDR1 SEHNR and CDR2 FQNEAQ come from the germline V gene (reference sequence). This CDR3 has 12 residues. Trimming took off 2 bases at V and 0 bases at J, with 2 bases between the two ends. DNA for the CDR3: TGTGCCAGCAGCTTAAGCTCCTACGAGCAGTACTTC. It codes for CASSLSSYEQYF.

The rearrangement links TRBV4-2 to TRBJ2-7, with 8 bases aligning to TRBD2. J was trimmed by 4 bases and V by 3 bases; bases with no gene match: 14. The CDR3 sequence is 17 residues long. Germline V gene data show CDR1 as LGHNA and CDR2 as YNFKEQ. The CDR3 DNA sequence: TGTGCCAGCAGCCAGACTAGCGACGATACTGGTGGGTACGAGCAGTACTTC. The encoded protein is CASSQTSDDTGGYEQYF.

The rearrangement links TRBV4-2 to TRBJ2-2; TRBD1 might be the D (5 bases). With 0 bases removed from V and 4 bases from J, the gap between germline ends came to 9 bases. The germline V gene has CDR1 LGHNA and CDR2 YNFKEQ. The CDR3 sequence is 15 residues long. CDR3 DNA: TGTGCCAGCAGCCAAGATCTGACAGTCACCGGGGAGCTGTTTTTT. Encoded protein: CASSQDLTVTGELFF.

V usage is TRBV7-8 and J usage is TRBJ2-7; 7 bases fit TRBD2. The J segment lost 0 bases and the V segment lost 5 bases, leaving 4 bases of the junction unmatched. This CDR3 comprises 14 residues. Germline assignment: CDR1 SGHVS and CDR2 FQNEAQ. The CDR3 DNA follows: TGTGCCAGCAGCCCCGGGACTATCTCCTACGAGCAGTACTTC. It yields the protein CASSPGTISYEQYF.

The sample holds a few counts of this clone. The chain carries TRBV27 and TRBJ2-1; D may correspond to TRBD1 or TRBD2 (6 bases each). With 4 bases removed from V and 7 bases from J, the gap between germline ends came to 17 bases. The CDR3 has 15 residues. The germline gives CDR1 MNHEY, CDR2 SMNVEV (reference sequence). The CDR3 here is CASSSVRGRRNEQFF. DNA of the CDR3: TGTGCCAGCAGTTCTGTCCGGGGGCGCAGGAATGAGCAGTTCTTC.

The J gene is TRBJ1-1, the V gene TRBV4-1; D gene unclear. Trimming cost V 3 bases and J 4 bases, with 3 bases left between them. Germline values: CDR1 MGHRA, CDR2 YSYEKL. The CDR3 is 11 amino acids. CDR3: CASSQTTEAFF. For the CDR3, the DNA is TGCGCCAGCAGCCAGACCACTGAAGCTTTCTTT.

The chain couples TRBV14 to TRBJ1-6, with D uncertain. The CDR3 consists of 13 residues. Germline CDR1 is SGHDN and CDR2 is FVKESK. V was pared by 0 bases and J by 9 bases, with 6 bases between. The CDR3 DNA is TGTGCCAGCAGCCAAGATGGGGTTTCACCCCTCCACTTT. This codes for CASSQDGVSPLHF.

This chain's CDR3 is CASSPGQGANYEQYF. The CDR3 DNA reads as TGTGCCAGCAGCCCGGGACAGGGGGCTAACTACGAGCAGTACTTC. The rearrangement uses TRBV5-4 and TRBJ2-7, with TRBD1 identical over 12 bases. J was trimmed by 3 bases and V by 4 bases; bases with no gene match: 5. The germline gives CDR1 SGHNT, CDR2 YYREEE (reference sequence). The CDR3 runs 15 residues.

The chain joins TRBV6-1 to TRBJ1-4; D possibly corresponds to TRBD1 (5 bases). The germline gives CDR1 MNHNS, CDR2 SASEGT. The V end lost 6 bases, the J end lost 8 bases, and 13 bases lay between the germline ends. The CDR3 loop spans 13 amino acids. The CDR3 sequence: CASRTGAAEKLFF. CDR3 DNA sequence: TGTGCCAGCAGGACCGGGGCCGCGGAAAAACTGTTTTTT.